The 22 T cell receptor beta chains below all came from one sample that was sequenced in a study of blood T cell repertoires in COVID-19. The repertoire was sequenced with immunoSEQ multiplex PCR; TCRdb's copy has only in-frame clones and lacks some. The sample contains approximately 77,000 clones, approximately 76% of which appear only once. The specimen sequenced was peripheral blood. Receptors were obtained from a man aged 70-80 years with active or convalescent COVID-19.

The rearrangement uses TRBV3-1 (or the pseudogene TRBV3-2) and TRBJ1-2; no reliable D call. There are 13 residues in the CDR3. Trimming shortened V by 4 bases and J by 6 bases, and 12 bases separated the two germline ends. Germline CDR1 reads LGHDT; CDR2 reads YNNKEL (reference sequence). The CDR3 DNA follows: TGTGCCAGCAGCCTAAGCCTCGGAGATGGCTACACCTTC. It translates to CASSLSLGDGYTF.

This chain joins TRBV2 and TRBJ2-5, with 8 bases aligning to TRBD2. The CDR3 runs 13 residues. CDR1 and CDR2 from the germline V gene are SNHLY and FYNNEI. V lost 8 bases to trimming and J lost 0 bases; unmatched junction nucleotides: 2. Written as DNA, the CDR3 is TGTGCCAGCCAGCGGGAGCACCAAGAGACCCAGTACTTC. Amino acids: CASQREHQETQYF.

The V gene is TRBV2, the J gene TRBJ2-7; tentative D call: TRBD1 (5 bases). Trimming took off 7 bases at V and 0 bases at J, with 10 bases between the two ends. The CDR3 sequence is 13 residues long. CDR1 and CDR2 from the germline V gene are SNHLY and FYNNEI. The CDR3 protein is CASTQGSSYEQYF. The CDR3 coding sequence is TGTGCCAGCACGCAGGGAAGCTCCTACGAGCAGTACTTC. Full variable domain (missing parts from reference TRBV2 and TRBJ2-7): EPEVTQTPSHQVTQMGQEVILRCVPISNHLYFYWYRQILGQKVEFLVSFYNNEISEKSEIFDDQFSVERPDGSNFTLKIRSTKLEDSAMYFCASTQGSSYEQYFGPGTRLTVT.

The chain has TRBV6-5 and TRBJ2-1, with 13 bases that match TRBD2. The V gene's germline CDR1 is MNHEY and CDR2 SVGAGI. V dropped 8 bases and J dropped 2; count of bases not matched to a gene: 3. The CDR3 extends over 15 amino acids. The CDR3: CASVTSGGAYNEQFF. In nucleotides, the CDR3 is TGTGCCAGCGTTACTAGCGGGGGGGCCTACAATGAGCAGTTCTTC.

The rearrangement uses TRBV21-1 and TRBJ2-3; the table names TRBD1, a call not compared with the DNA. TRBV21-1 is termed a pseudogene. There are 23 residues in the CDR3. The CDR3 reads CASSKGDRGFKVPLHTLTDTQYF. The CDR3 region has the DNA TGTGCCAGCAGCAAAGGGGACAGGGGGTTTAAGGTTCCTCTCCACACCCTCACAGATACGCAGTATTTT.

This chain links TRBV19 with TRBJ1-5; TRBD1 aligns across 8 bases. J was trimmed by 2 bases and V by 6 bases; bases with no gene match: 0. From germline, CDR1 is LNHDA and CDR2 SQIVND (reference sequence). The CDR3 is 13 residues long. CDR3 sequence: CASRTGGNQPQHF. CDR3 in DNA: TGTGCCAGTAGGACAGGGGGCAATCAGCCCCAGCATTTT.

The chain links TRBV5-1 to TRBJ1-2, with D hard to call. The germline V gene encodes CDR1 SGHRS and CDR2 YFSETQ. The CDR3 extends over 13 amino acids. Trimming pared 4 bases from V and 6 bases from J, leaving 13 bases between. CDR3 amino acids: CASSPGGGDGYTF. DNA of the CDR3: TGCGCCAGCAGCCCTGGAGGAGGAGATGGCTACACCTTC.

The chain employs TRBV5-1 and TRBJ1-4; D might be TRBD1 (5 bases). CDR1 SGHRS and CDR2 YFSETQ come from the germline V gene. The CDR3 contains 14 residues. With 0 bases removed from V and 8 bases from J, the gap between germline ends came to 11 bases. CDR3 DNA sequence: TGCGCCAGCAGCTTGGTGGGGGAGGGCGAAAAACTGTTTTTT. This gives the protein CASSLVGEGEKLFF.

This chain joins TRBV7-2 and TRBJ1-5, with 7 nucleotides matching TRBD1. The CDR3 loop spans 15 amino acids. Germline V gene lookup returns CDR1 SGHTA and CDR2 FQGNSA. The trim removed 0 bases at V and 4 bases at J, leaving 3 bases unmatched. The CDR3 nucleotides read TGTGCCAGCAGCTTAGCGCTGGACAGGAATCAGCCCCAGCATTTT. Translating gives CASSLALDRNQPQHF.

This chain joins TRBV9 and TRBJ1-1; a weak D match, TRBD1 (6 bases). Germline V gene data show CDR1 as SGDLS and CDR2 as YYNGEE. Trimming removed 4 bases from V and 6 bases from J, with 16 bases in between. There are 14 residues in the CDR3. CDR3 coding DNA: TGTGCCAGCAGCCGAACAGGGATTTTCTCTGAAGCTTTCTTT. Encoded protein: CASSRTGIFSEAFF.

As to this clone: An end of the junction differs from the germline gene, which may be a read error. The CDR3 reads CASSRGGPDRGHRGYTF. CDR3 nucleotides: TGCGCCAGCAGCCGTGGGGGTCCGGACAGGGGGCATAGAGGCTACACCTTC. This chain joins TRBV7-3 and TRBJ1-2, with 11 nucleotides matching TRBD1. From germline, CDR1 is SGHTA and CDR2 FQGTGA. The CDR3 totals 17 residues.

The V and J genes are TRBV29-1 and TRBJ2-4, with 10 bases that match TRBD2. Germline V gene lookup returns CDR1 SQVTM and CDR2 ANQGSEA. After removal of 1 base from V and 8 bases from J, the junction contained 17 bases not matched to a gene. There are 18 residues in the CDR3. CDR3 nucleotide sequence: TGCAGCGTTGAAGTGGGTCTTAGTACTAGCGGGGATATTGACATTCAGTACTTC. As protein: CSVEVGLSTSGDIDIQYF.

The V and J genes are TRBV6-5 and TRBJ2-7, with TRBD1 matching over 9 bases. V shed 5 bases and J 1 base; nucleotides not matched to a gene: 6. This CDR3 has 15 amino acids. The germline V gene encodes CDR1 MNHEY and CDR2 SVGAGI. The CDR3 DNA reads TGTGCCAGCAGTCGAACAGGGGGCGCTTCCTACGAGCAGTACTTC. Its translation: CASSRTGGASYEQYF.

This clone was seen just once. The CDR3 DNA follows: TGTGCCAGCAGCCACCGGCGGTTGTACTTC. Its translation: CASSHRRLYF. The chain combines TRBV3-1 (or the pseudogene TRBV3-2) with TRBJ2-7; D unclear. V shed 3 bases and J shed 12 bases, with 9 bases lying between them. Germline V gene lookup returns CDR1 LGHDT and CDR2 YNNKEL (reference sequence). The CDR3 spans 10 residues.

The gene calls are TRBV6-5 and TRBJ1-6; 8 bases align to TRBD1. CDR3 length: 14 amino acids. The V gene's germline CDR1 is MNHEY and CDR2 SVGAGI. Losses at the gene ends were 7 bases for V and 6 bases for J; bases not matched to a gene: 5. This CDR3 is CASKWDRSNSPLHF. The CDR3 nucleotides read TGTGCCAGCAAATGGGACAGGAGTAATTCACCCCTCCACTTT.

The V and J genes are TRBV10-3 and TRBJ1-2; D gene ambiguous. CDR3 length: 12 residues. V was shortened by 3 bases and J by 7 bases, with 9 bases between the two germline ends. Germline CDR1 reads ENHRY; CDR2 reads SYGVKD. The CDR3 nucleotides are TGTGCCATCAGTGATGGGAGACCTGGCTACACCTTC. Translation: CAISDGRPGYTF.

The chain links TRBV19 to TRBJ2-3; 10 positions agree with TRBD2. The CDR3 contains 16 residues. The V and J ends lost 5 bases and 2 bases, in that order; junction bases with no gene match: 7. CDR1 and CDR2 from the germline V gene are LNHDA and SQIVND (reference sequence). Here the CDR3 DNA reads TGTGCCAGTAGTGTTGATAGCGGGGGGTTCACAGATACGCAGTATTTT. Residues: CASSVDSGGFTDTQYF.

V gene TRBV27 combines with J gene TRBJ2-2; D is possibly TRBD1 (6 bases). CDR3 size: 17 residues. V was shortened by 6 bases and J by 1 base, with 18 bases between the two germline ends. Germline CDR1 reads MNHEY; CDR2 reads SMNVEV (reference sequence). The CDR3 DNA is TGTGCCAGCAGCCACTTTATAACAGGGTTGAACACCGGGGAGCTGTTTTTT. Translated: CASSHFITGLNTGELFF.

This clone was found a few times. The rearrangement links TRBV18 to TRBJ2-7; TRBD1 agrees at 7 bases. V lost 6 bases, J lost 2 bases, and 4 bases stayed unmatched. CDR3 length: 13 amino acids. Germline V CDR1 and CDR2: KGHSH, LQKENI. In DNA form, the CDR3 reads TGTGCCAGCTCCCTCGGGACAGCCTACGAGCAGTACTTC. Translation: CASSLGTAYEQYF.

Written as DNA, the CDR3 is TGTGCCAGCAGCGTAGGAATAGCGGGGGGAATCCATGAGCAGTTCTTC. Protein sequence: CASSVGIAGGIHEQFF. The rearrangement links TRBV9 to TRBJ2-1; 10 nucleotides align to TRBD2. The CDR3 covers 16 residues. The V gene end was trimmed by 0 bases and the J gene end by 8 bases; junction bases not matched to a gene: 8. The germline V gene has CDR1 SGDLS and CDR2 YYNGEE.

CDR3: CASSRPPDTGYGYTF. The CDR3 region has the DNA TGTGCCAGCAGTCGACCACCGGACACTGGTTATGGCTACACCTTC. V usage is TRBV6-2 or TRBV6-3 and J usage is TRBJ1-2; D possibly corresponds to TRBD1 (5 bases). The germline V and J ends were trimmed by 5 bases and 5 bases, with 18 bases remaining between them. In germline, CDR1 is MNHEY, CDR2 SVGEGT. The CDR3 spans 15 residues.

This clone appeared once. The chain employs TRBV28 and TRBJ2-5; 12 bases line up with TRBD2. This CDR3 is 18 amino acids long. With 7 bases clipped from V and 3 bases from J, the junction kept 15 bases outside the gene matches. The V gene's germline CDR1 is MDHEN and CDR2 SYDVKM. DNA for the CDR3: TGTGCCAGCAATTCTCTTGGGCTAGCGGGGGGGCGCAAAGAGACCCAGTACTTC. This encodes CASNSLGLAGGRKETQYF.